Below, 21 T cell receptor beta chains from the same sample are listed, as sequenced in a study of blood T cell repertoires in COVID-19. Using immunoSEQ multiplex PCR, the repertoire was profiled, and TCRdb retains in-frame clones only, with some absent. This sample has 150,000 to 200,000 clones, with about nine tenths found just once. The sequencing input was peripheral blood. Receptors were obtained from a woman between 45 and 65 years old with acute or convalescent COVID-19.

The chain uses TRBV6-5 and TRBJ1-6; no reliable D call. This CDR3 has 12 residues. V was cut by 2 bases and J by 13 bases, with 9 bases left in between. Germline assignment: CDR1 MNHEY and CDR2 SVGAGI. The CDR3 region has the DNA TGTGCCAGCAGTTACCCCGGGAGGCCCCTCCACTTT. This sequence encodes CASSYPGRPLHF.

This sequence joins TRBV6-5 and TRBJ2-5, with a weak D call TRBD2 (6 bases). The germline CDR1 and CDR2 sequences are MNHEY and SVGAGI. The CDR3 is made up of 14 amino acids. The V end lost 6 bases, the J end lost 2 bases, and 13 bases lay between the germline ends. The CDR3 region is CASRISSAQETQYF. The CDR3 DNA follows: TGTGCCAGCAGAATCTCTAGCGCGCAAGAGACCCAGTACTTC.

V gene TRBV5-1 combines with J gene TRBJ2-5, with TRBD2 matching 7 bases. Germline V lookup: CDR1 SGHRS, CDR2 YFSETQ. The CDR3 consists of 14 residues. V trimming: 5 bases; J trimming: 1 base; junction bases outside the gene matches: 5. This CDR3 reads CASRPTSRQETQYF. CDR3 DNA: TGCGCCAGCAGGCCGACTAGCCGCCAAGAGACCCAGTACTTC.

The chain couples TRBV7-2 to TRBJ2-2; 8 nucleotides match TRBD2. Germline V gene sequence: CDR1 SGHTA, CDR2 FQGNSA. V gave up 3 bases and J gave up 5 bases; unmatched junction bases: 5. CDR3 size: 15 residues. Here the CDR3 DNA reads TGTGCCAGCAGCTTCGCTAGCGGGTTAACCGGGGAGCTGTTTTTT. As protein: CASSFASGLTGELFF.

The DNA for the CDR3 is TGCGCCAGCAGCCAAGAAAAGAGCAGGGGGATAAATAATGAAAAACTGTTTTTT. Encoded protein: CASSQEKSRGINNEKLFF. The chain links TRBV4-1 to TRBJ1-4, with 7 bases fitting TRBD1. The CDR3 has 18 residues. Germline-derived CDR1 and CDR2 are MGHRA and YSYEKL. V gave up 0 bases and J gave up 4 bases; unmatched junction bases: 11.

V usage is TRBV18 and J usage is TRBJ1-1, with TRBD1 matching over 7 bases. The V gene's germline CDR1 is KGHSH and CDR2 LQKENI. This CDR3 spans 13 amino acids. J was trimmed by 8 bases and V by 3 bases; bases with no gene match: 6. Written as DNA, the CDR3 is TGTGCCAGCTCACCCGGGACAGCTCTCGAAGCTTTCTTT. Translation gives CASSPGTALEAFF.

This chain links TRBV12-5 with TRBJ2-1, with 8 bases matching TRBD2. CDR3 length: 15 amino acids. The junction had 5 bases not matched to a gene; V was cut back by 2 bases and J by 5 bases. The germline gives CDR1 LGHNT, CDR2 FRNRAP. DNA for the CDR3: TGTGCTAGTGGTTTGAGCGGGGGCCGGAACAATGAGCAGTTCTTC. As protein: CASGLSGGRNNEQFF.

This sequence joins TRBV30 and TRBJ1-5; D may be TRBD1 (5 bases). CDR1 is GTSNPN, CDR2 SVGIG, per germline (reference sequence). The CDR3 is made up of 17 amino acids. Trimming took off 0 bases at V and 2 bases at J, with 17 bases between the two ends. CDR3 sequence: CAWSVRWGPRGNQPQHF. The CDR3 DNA reads TGTGCCTGGAGTGTACGGTGGGGTCCCAGGGGCAATCAGCCCCAGCATTTT.

The chain carries TRBV3-1 (or the pseudogene TRBV3-2) and TRBJ1-1; D may be TRBD1 (6 bases). The CDR3 spans 14 residues. V was cut by 5 bases and J by 4 bases, with 14 bases left in between. In germline, CDR1 is LGHDT, CDR2 YNNKEL (reference sequence). CDR3 sequence reads: CASSAQGRGTEAFF. The CDR3 nucleotides read TGTGCCAGCAGCGCCCAGGGGCGCGGCACTGAAGCTTTCTTT.

V and J are TRBV19 and TRBJ1-4; D perhaps matches TRBD1 (6 bases). There are 15 residues in the CDR3. Germline V gene sequence: CDR1 LNHDA, CDR2 SQIVND (reference sequence). V dropped 5 bases and J dropped 7 bases, with 17 bases sitting between them. DNA of the CDR3: TGTGCCAGTAGTCGACTACAGGGTATGGGTGAAAAACTGTTTTTT. Translating gives CASSRLQGMGEKLFF.

This sequence joins TRBV24-1 and TRBJ1-5; D is perhaps TRBD1 (6 bases). This CDR3 has 17 amino acids. The V and J ends lost 4 bases and 6 bases respectively, with 21 bases between them. Per germline, CDR1 KGHDR and CDR2 SFDVKD. CDR3 sequence: CATSDRSEGVGLQPQHF. CDR3 DNA: TGTGCCACCAGTGACCGTTCCGAGGGGGTGGGTCTTCAGCCCCAGCATTTT.

The genes are TRBV18 and TRBJ1-1; no clear D gene. The length of the CDR3 is 13 residues. V was cut by 4 bases and J by 1 base, with 7 bases left in between. Germline-derived CDR1 and CDR2 are KGHSH and LQKENI. The CDR3 region is CASSHGGNTEAFF. The CDR3, as DNA: TGTGCCAGCTCACACGGAGGGAACACTGAAGCTTTCTTT.

The chain combines TRBV6-6 with TRBJ1-5; no clear D gene. The V and J ends lost 2 bases and 0 bases respectively, with 11 bases between them. CDR3 length equals 16 residues. From germline, CDR1 is MNHNY and CDR2 SVGAGI (reference sequence). CDR3 sequence (DNA): TGTGCCAGCAGTTACGGGGAGACCTATAGCAATCAGCCCCAGCATTTT. The encoded protein is CASSYGETYSNQPQHF.

This chain links TRBV11-3 with TRBJ2-1; D remains ambiguous. Germline CDR1 SGHNT, CDR2 YENEEA. The V gene lost 0 bases and the J gene lost 5 bases, with 8 bases spanning the gap. CDR3 length: 14 amino acids. CDR3 sequence: CASSLEARNNEQFF. The CDR3 DNA sequence: TGTGCCAGCAGCTTAGAAGCCCGTAACAATGAGCAGTTCTTC.

V is TRBV20-1 and J is TRBJ2-3; D is uncertain. This CDR3 has 11 amino acids. CDR1 is DFQATT, CDR2 SNEGSKA, per germline (reference sequence). The V end was cut by 4 bases, the J end by 11 bases, with 13 bases between. CDR3 amino acids: CSATISSQQYF. The CDR3 DNA reads as TGCAGTGCTACCATAAGCTCGCAGCAGTATTTT.

The chain links TRBV6-5 to TRBJ2-2, with D possibly TRBD2 on 5 matching bases. The V gene's germline CDR1 is MNHEY and CDR2 SVGAGI. The CDR3 is made up of 14 amino acids. Trimming cost V 7 bases and J 4 bases, with 13 bases left between them. The CDR3 here is CASTMDSSTGELFF. The CDR3 DNA reads TGTGCCAGCACCATGGACTCTTCCACCGGGGAGCTGTTTTTT.

The chain links TRBV6-6 to TRBJ1-2, with 9 bases lining up with TRBD1. Looked up from germline, CDR1 is MNHNY and CDR2 is SVGAGI (reference sequence). Trimming cost V 2 bases and J 8 bases; bases outside gene matches: 9. The CDR3 is 15 amino acids. The CDR3 DNA reads TGTGCCAGCAGTTACGGTACAGGGGGCGCGTGGGGCTACACCTTC. Amino acid sequence: CASSYGTGGAWGYTF.

This clone was observed a single time. The chain links TRBV19 to TRBJ1-2; 9 bases are a match to TRBD1. Germline loops: CDR1 LNHDA, CDR2 SQIVND (reference sequence). CDR3 size: 14 residues. V lost 7 bases and J lost 3; bases outside the gene matches: 6. The CDR3 here is CASIRRDRDYGYTF. In DNA, the CDR3 is TGTGCCAGTATCCGCCGGGACAGGGACTATGGCTACACCTTC.

This clone is a singleton in its sample. The CDR3 loop is CATNRGEDEKLFF. In DNA form, the CDR3 reads TGTGCCACAAACCGGGGGGAGGATGAAAAACTGTTTTTT. The chain links TRBV5-6 to TRBJ1-4, with D maybe TRBD1 (5 bases). CDR1 and CDR2 (germline): SGHDT, YYEEEE. This CDR3 is 13 amino acids long. Trimming removed 9 bases from V and 6 bases from J, with 15 bases in between. The full variable domain, completed using reference TRBV5-6 and TRBJ1-4, is DAGVTQSPTHLIKTRGQQVTLRCSPKSGHDTVSWYQQALGQGPQFIFQYYEEEERQRGNFPDRFSGHQFPNYSSELNVNALLLGDSALYLCATNRGEDEKLFFGSGTQLSVL.

The chain has TRBV20-1 and TRBJ1-5; D remains ambiguous. This CDR3 spans 9 amino acids. The germline V gene has CDR1 DFQATT and CDR2 SNEGSKA (reference sequence). V lost 8 bases and J 6 bases, leaving 5 bases between the germline ends. CDR3 region: CSCGQPQHF. The CDR3, as DNA: TGCAGTTGCGGTCAGCCCCAGCATTTT.

For this clone: The sample contains more than one DNA sequence encoding this CDR3. The chain recombines TRBV7-2 with TRBJ1-1; 8 bases are a match to TRBD1. V was clipped by 4 bases and J by 2 bases; unmatched bases: 6. Germline CDR1 is SGHTA and CDR2 is FQGNSA. This CDR3 contains 15 residues. CDR3 residues: CASSSRQGSNTEAFF. The CDR3 nucleotides read TGTGCCAGCAGCTCGCGACAGGGGAGTAACACTGAAGCTTTCTTT.